This T cell receptor beta chain was sequenced during a study of shared clonotypes between healthy human individuals. Across the study: Donor ages ranged 18 to 49 years: a couple of women, a few men.

Under the authors' procedure: For the immunoSEQ data, sequences were junction-only without quality scores, so filtering differed. Sequencing used immunoSEQ multiplex PCR; TCRdb keeps in-frame clones, though not all of them. V, J and clone size are taken as reported in that table, and D and trimming were inferred from the DNA itself. The sample lists millions of clones, over 85% seen once, with roughly 1% in the top ten. CD45RO negativity and positive selection for CCR7 defined naive CD8 cells, a population that excluded terminally differentiated effector memory CD45RA+ cells. This clone was picked up one time. Between the trimmed V and J ends, which lost 5 bases and 3 bases, there was a span of 17 bases. Germline V lookup: CDR1 LNHDA, CDR2 SQIVND (reference sequence). The CDR3 sequence is 15 residues long.

The chain employs TRBV19 and TRBJ2-7; weak D call: TRBD1 (5 bases). The sample consisted of naive CD8+ T cells sorted from blood. This clonotype was sampled from a man younger than 30 in good health. This CDR3 is CASSLSGDSIYEQYF. The CDR3 DNA reads as TGTGCCAGTAGTTTGTCAGGAGACAGCATCTACGAGCAGTACTTC.